This section outlines one T cell receptor (beta chain) sequence together with its context. No cognate antigen has been identified for it. No base quality information exists; no much larger clone differs at one position. These data are taken from a study of regulatory T cells in long-lasting Graves disease (dated by TCRdb to about 2021). Study-level background: Newly diagnosed Graves' disease patients had taken antithyroid drugs for less than 3 months. This study used TCR sequencing and RNA sequencing of peripheral blood to compare persistent Graves' disease patients against newly diagnosed Graves' disease patients. The study was registered as a clinical trial and conducted in China. A total of around 33 samples underwent TCR sequencing, from roughly 13 patients with persistent Graves' disease and some 20 patients with newly diagnosed Graves' disease.

Libraries were constructed by multiplex PCR. Instrument on record: Illumina HiSeq 4000. iRepertoire HTBI primers and Arm-PCR amplification of CDR3 regions were used to construct TCR beta libraries. PCR products were gel purified before sequencing. In the source study's methods: Across samples, 60 to 80 TRBV and 15 or so TRBJ segments were identified and used for gene usage analysis of CDR3 amino acid clonotypes. COPE and FqMerger were used to merge the filtered high-quality paired reads into contigs. BLAST was used to align contigs to the IMGT TRBV, TRBD and TRBJ reference genes, and CDR3 was defined following IMGT. Any clonotype with a frequency above 0.1% was classified as a highly expanded clone. Repertoire diversity was measured by Shannon entropy, and V-J evenness by the Gini coefficient. Public clonotypes were defined as clonotypes shared by more than one individual. In TCRdb, the public reads were trimmed at Q25 with fastp and aligned with MiXCR, with productive beta chains retained. Every entry covers one CDR3 protein and lists the most common genes and DNA from its rows. The V and J calls, along with clone size, are taken from TCRdb and not from the paper's own processing. Present in this sample are about 210,000 distinct CDR3 sequences, around 19% of which were seen just once. Together, the top ten hold about 11% of the sample.

General conclusions and limits of the study: Lower TCR Shannon entropy and fewer highly expanded clones were observed in persistent Graves' disease patients than in newly diagnosed patients, which suggested clonal expansion. Sequencing and analysis were restricted to the TCR beta chain. More public clonotypes were shared among persistent patients (around 3,000) than among newly diagnosed patients (roughly 960). The authors acknowledged the small sample size as a limitation that may reduce accuracy. Peripheral blood alone was examined, since thyroid tissue, which constituted the primary lesion, could not be accessed.

The sample's time point label is to be understood as: newly diagnosed GD, antithyroid drugs for less than 3 months. For both TCR sequencing and RNA sequencing, RNA was extracted from PBMCs using TRIzol. The diagnosis of Graves' disease followed American Thyroid Association guidelines. The patients came from an endocrinology department in Xi'an, China. Each patient gave about 8.1 milliliters of peripheral blood, collected in an EDTA anticoagulant tube. Ficoll Paque Plus density gradient separation was used to isolate PBMCs, and no further T cell sorting was performed. An Agilent 2100 Bioanalyzer and agarose gel were used to check RNA quality, and a NanoDrop 2000 was used to measure RNA concentration. These data were likewise used in another study, on T cells in Graves' hyperthyroidism and ophthalmopathy. The second investigation adds: Stable Graves' hyperthyroidism was defined as no progression to ophthalmopathy during 18 months of follow-up. Hyperthyroidism patients were aged 18 to 65 years and newly diagnosed, with disease duration of less than 2 months. Patients with uncontrolled infections, other autoimmune diseases, pregnancy or lactation were excluded. Clinical symptoms, serum thyroxine and TRAb, thyroid ultrasound, and orbital computed tomography formed the basis for the diagnoses. The first round of RT-PCR for the TCR CDR3 was performed with the HTBI primer set and the Qiagen OneStep RT-PCR kit. Most expanded thyroid clonotypes (frequency above 0.001) were also detected in blood, suggesting blood repertoires may reflect thyroid immune responses. Ophthalmopathy was separated from stable hyperthyroidism by a 13 V-J signature model, with 87.88% sensitivity and about 81% specificity obtained in cross-validation and 80%/75% obtained in testing. In validation, the model predicted progression to ophthalmopathy a median of about 5.9 months before onset, with roughly 71% sensitivity and roughly 79% specificity. A discovery cohort of about 95 patients, roughly 45 with Graves' ophthalmopathy and fewer than 65 with stable Graves' hyperthyroidism, was used to find distinguishing TCR V-J signatures. Prospective prediction of ophthalmopathy was tested in an independent validation cohort of about 19 hyperthyroidism patients and 17 patients who later progressed to ophthalmopathy. The 80 to 100 discovery patients were randomly divided into training and test sets at a 7:3 ratio. In six Graves' hyperthyroidism patients, the study also compared T-cell repertoires from thyroid tissue with T-cell repertoires from blood. Once sampling was done, hyperthyroidism patients were given methimazole at a starting dose of 30 mg daily, whereas ophthalmopathy patients were given high-dose intravenous methylprednisolone. A second multiplex PCR round built the libraries, followed by size selection and purification. Sequencing of the libraries was done on an Illumina HiSeq2000 using paired-end 100 bp reads. SOAPnuke was used to process the raw data, throwing out any read that contained adapters or uncalled bases, had a mean Phred below 15, or lacked an exact constant-primer or identifier match. COPE v1.2.5 was used to merge the high-quality paired reads, and each unique nucleotide sequence was defined as a clonotype. Clonotypes were aligned to IMGT TRBV, TRBD and TRBJ reference segments using MiTCR v1.1. Analysis was restricted to V-J combinations with a frequency above 0.0001, which covered roughly 99% of repertoires. A TCS score was defined as the ratio of F50 (clonal expansion) to E x V (chaos), with BLOSUM62-based TCRdist applied between CDR3 peptides within each V-J. Welch's t-statistics and random forest reduced approximately 520 V-J features to around 14, which were used in a naive Bayes classifier (R e1071). Sample size was not statistically predetermined, and blinding of investigators to group allocation was not performed. The paper describes TCR Vbeta CDR3 sequencing of fewer than 150 peripheral blood samples, made up of 43 ophthalmopathy patients, 70 to 80 hyperthyroidism patients and 17 progressor patients.

The receptor was isolated from a woman in her 30s with Graves disease. Donor details come from another sample of the same person, matched by shared clones. The sequencing here drew on peripheral blood mononuclear cells (PBMCs), taken at new diagnosis, from a patient treated with antithyroid drugs.

The base sequence is TGTGCCAGCAGCTTAAGAGAGGGGCCGGGGAACTATGGCTACACCTTC. This encodes CASSLREGPGNYGYTF. Here the chain combines TRBV5-5 and TRBJ1-2; 5 matching bases give a weak D call of TRBD1. Trimming removed 2 bases from V and 2 bases from J, leaving 16 bases between the germline ends. Inclusive of the bounding cysteine and phenylalanine, the CDR3 is 16 residues long. The retained sequence is limited to the CDR3, 48 bases, with the frame set at the first base. Sequences SGHKS (CDR1) and YYEKEE (CDR2) are obtained from the germline V gene (reference sequence).